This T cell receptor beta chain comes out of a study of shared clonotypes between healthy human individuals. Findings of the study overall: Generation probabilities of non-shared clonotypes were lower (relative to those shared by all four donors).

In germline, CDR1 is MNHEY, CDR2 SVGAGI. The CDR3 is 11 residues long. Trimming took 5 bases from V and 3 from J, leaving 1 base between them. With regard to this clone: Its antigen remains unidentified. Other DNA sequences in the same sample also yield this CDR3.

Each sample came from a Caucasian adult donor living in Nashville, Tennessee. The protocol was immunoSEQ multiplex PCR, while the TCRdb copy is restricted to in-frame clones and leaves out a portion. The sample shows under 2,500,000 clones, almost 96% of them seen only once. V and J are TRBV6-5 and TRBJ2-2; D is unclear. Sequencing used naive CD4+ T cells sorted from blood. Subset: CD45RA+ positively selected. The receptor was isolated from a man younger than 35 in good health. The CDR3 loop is CASSHTGELFF. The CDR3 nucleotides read TGTGCCAGCAGTCACACCGGGGAGCTGTTTTTT.